This entry is about one T cell receptor beta chain. What it binds is unknown. Assay: immunoSEQ multiplex PCR; the TCRdb copy retains only in-frame clones and omits some. This table holds tens of thousands of clones, roughly 88% found once. This entry comes from a study of T cell responses to AZD1222 COVID-19 vaccine. Study-level results: Breadth and depth of Spike-specific TCRs rose after two AZD1222 doses.

The CDR3 covers 13 residues. The germline V gene encodes CDR1 GTSNPN and CDR2 SVGIG (reference sequence). The junction had 4 bases not matched to a gene; V was cut back by 4 bases and J by 4 bases. The source is an adult in good health. This chain joins TRBV30 and TRBJ1-1, with 9 bases identical to TRBD1. Specimen: peripheral blood, collected on day 0 of AZD1222 vaccination. As DNA, the CDR3 is TGTGCCTGGAACGCGGACAGGGGCACTGAAGCTTTCTTT. Amino acids: CAWNADRGTEAFF.